A single sample gave rise to the 19 T cell receptor beta chains below, sequenced in a study of T cells expressing NK-cell markers. TCRdb re-called the 5' RACE reads, yielding one record per CDR3 amino acid sequence without DNA. This sample's clone table lists about 450,000 distinct CDR3 sequences. Source material: blood T cells: a sorted CD56 or NKG2C T cell subset, CD4+ or CD8+ T cells, or bulk PBMC T cells (not recorded which). Receptor source: a woman between 18 and 75 years old in good health.

The V and J genes are TRBV24-1 and TRBJ2-1. The germline CDR1 and CDR2 sequences are KGHDR and SFDVKD. This CDR3 comprises 16 residues. This chain's CDR3 is CATVESDWGSYNEQFF.

This rearrangement joins TRBV6-2 or TRBV6-3 to TRBJ1-1. The CDR3 spans 16 residues. The V gene's germline CDR1 is MNHEY and CDR2 SVGEGT. CDR3 sequence reads: CASSYGRANPNTEAFF.

The rearrangement links TRBV20-1 to TRBJ2-5. The CDR3 extends over 11 amino acids. Germline loops: CDR1 DFQATT, CDR2 SNEGSKA (reference sequence). CDR3 protein: CSATTEETQYF.

V usage is TRBV29-1 and J usage is TRBJ2-1; TCRdb's D call of TRBD2 is untestable without DNA. The germline V gene has CDR1 SQVTM and CDR2 ANQGSEA. The CDR3 has 18 residues. CDR3 residues: CSVDVSGWGLAGLNEQFF.

CDR3 region: CASSLRQTNTEAFF. J is TRBJ1-1 and V is TRBV5-1. CDR1 is SGHRS, CDR2 YFSETQ, per germline. The CDR3 covers 14 residues.

The genes are TRBV12-3 or TRBV12-4 and TRBJ1-4; TCRdb names TRBD1, which stays unverified in the absence of DNA. The CDR3 spans 13 residues. The CDR3 spells CASSFSGREKLFF.

The chain recombines TRBV30 with TRBJ1-5. CDR1 and CDR2 from the germline V gene are GTSNPN and SVGIG (reference sequence). The CDR3 totals 14 residues. CDR3 sequence: CAWSAELGIQPQHF.

This chain connects TRBV5-1 to TRBJ2-2; TCRdb's assignment of TRBD2 cannot be checked, as there is no DNA. Per the germline V gene, CDR1 is SGHRS and CDR2 is YFSETQ. The CDR3 runs 17 residues. This CDR3 is CASSLVVGTLNTGELFF.

The gene calls are TRBV5-4 and TRBJ1-1; TCRdb's D call of TRBD1 is untestable without DNA. This CDR3 is 17 amino acids long. The germline V gene has CDR1 SGHNT and CDR2 YYREEE (reference sequence). The CDR3 loop reads CASSLRQGADQNTEAFF.

The gene calls are TRBV27 and TRBJ1-5. Looked up from germline, CDR1 is MNHEY and CDR2 is SMNVEV (reference sequence). CDR3 size: 16 residues. CDR3 protein: CASSPSPGPGYQPQHF.

The chain has TRBV20-1 and TRBJ2-5. This CDR3 has 13 residues. CDR1 DFQATT and CDR2 SNEGSKA come from the germline V gene (reference sequence). This CDR3 reads CSAIRRPQETQYF.

V gene TRBV7-8 combines with J gene TRBJ1-5; TCRdb designates TRBD1, a call that cannot be tested without DNA. Germline V gene lookup returns CDR1 SGHVS and CDR2 FQNEAQ. This CDR3 has 15 amino acids. The chain's CDR3 is CASSLSGGFNQPQHF. Variable domain in full (rest from reference TRBV7-8 and TRBJ1-5): GAGVSQSPRYKVAKRGQDVALRCDPISGHVSLFWYQQALGQGPEFLTYFQNEAQLDKSGLPSDRFFAERPEGSVSTLKIQRTQQEDSAVYLCASSLSGGFNQPQHFGDGTRLSIL.

The rearrangement links TRBV15 to TRBJ2-4; TCRdb's D call, TRBD1, is unchecked because there is no DNA. The CDR3 is 16 amino acids. Germline V gives CDR1 LNHNV, CDR2 YYDKDF (reference sequence). CDR3 protein: CATSNRQGAQTNIQYF.

The chain recombines TRBV4-3 with TRBJ2-1; TCRdb designates TRBD1, a call that cannot be tested without DNA. The germline V gene encodes CDR1 LGHNA and CDR2 YSLEER. The CDR3 is made up of 14 amino acids. Here the CDR3 reads CASSQVDSADEQFF.

The chain uses TRBV12-3 or TRBV12-4 and TRBJ2-5; the TCRdb call, TRBD1, lacks DNA for checking. This CDR3 is 14 amino acids long. The CDR3 loop is CASSLRQGEETQYF.

This sequence joins TRBV4-3 and TRBJ2-3. In germline, CDR1 is LGHNA, CDR2 YSLEER. The CDR3 consists of 16 residues. CDR3 region: CASSQDLPASTDTQYF.

The V call is TRBV12-3 or TRBV12-4, the J call TRBJ2-5; the D call of TRBD1 rests on TCRdb alone, since no DNA is present to check it. This CDR3 has 14 residues. The CDR3 sequence is CASSYSKGGETQYF.

This sequence joins TRBV11-2 and TRBJ2-5; TCRdb reports TRBD1, a call that lacks DNA to check it against. This CDR3 region has 12 residues. Germline CDR1 reads SGHAT; CDR2 reads FQNNGV. The CDR3 sequence: CASSFTGYSQYF. Using reference TRBV11-2 and TRBJ2-5 for the parts outside the CDR3, the full variable domain is EAGVAQSPRYKIIEKRQSVAFWCNPISGHATLYWYQQILGQGPKLLIQFQNNGVVDDSQLPKDRFSAERLKGVDSTLKIQPAKLEDSAVYLCASSFTGYSQYFGPGTRLLVL.

The J gene is TRBJ2-4, the V gene TRBV11-2; TCRdb selects TRBD2, and the lack of DNA leaves this call unchecked. There are 14 residues in the CDR3. Germline values: CDR1 SGHAT, CDR2 FQNNGV. CDR3 protein: CASEEREWENIQYF.